Below are 13 T cell receptor beta chains sequenced from a single sample in a study of tumor-infiltrating lymphocytes in primary liver carcinoma (dated by TCRdb to the late 2010s). RNA from unsorted whole blood was extracted with TRIzol reagent, and germline DNA was obtained with the DNeasy Blood & Tissue kit. Sequencing was performed on an Illumina HiSeq 2500. Using a constant-region primer and ProtoScript II reverse transcriptase, TCRbeta-specific cDNA was reverse-transcribed from around 500 ng total RNA. The TCRbeta libraries were prepared through three rounds of nested multiplex PCR following a slightly modified ARM-PCR procedure. Multiplex TRBV1-TRBV30 forward primers and a Cbeta reverse primer were used in the first two PCR rounds, each of which was run for around 9 cycles. The public reads were run again by TCRdb, first through fastp at Q25 and then through MiXCR, and only productive beta chains were kept. Merged by CDR3 protein, the rows form single entries marked with the most common genes and DNA. This sample lists 150,000 to 200,000 distinct CDR3 sequences; less than 65% were detected once. Approximately 6.6% of the sample is in the top ten clones.

What was sequenced was peripheral blood. These receptors were taken from a woman in her fifties or sixties with primary liver carcinoma and hepatitis B virus infection.

This chain connects TRBV11-1 to TRBJ2-1, with TRBD2 matching 12 bases. There are 16 residues in the CDR3. Trimming took 8 bases from V and 8 from J; bases not matched to a gene: 13. Germline CDR1 reads SGHAT; CDR2 reads FQDESV (reference sequence). This chain's CDR3 is CASCSTTSGSRDEQFF. CDR3 DNA: TGTGCCAGCTGCTCTACGACTAGCGGGAGCCGCGATGAGCAGTTCTTC.

The V and J genes are TRBV12-3 or TRBV12-4 and TRBJ2-1; D unclear. The CDR3 contains 15 residues. The V and J ends lost 4 bases and 0 bases respectively, with 10 bases between them. CDR3 nucleotides: TGTGCCAGCAGTTCAGACCCCGGCTCCTACAATGAGCAGTTCTTC. This gives the protein CASSSDPGSYNEQFF.

This chain links TRBV6-5 with TRBJ2-5, with 11 bases matching TRBD1. The CDR3 loop spans 16 amino acids. Unmatched junction bases numbered 13, after V lost 5 bases and J lost 8 bases. Looked up from germline, CDR1 is MNHEY and CDR2 is SVGAGI. The CDR3 nucleotides are TGTGCCAGCAGTCGAGGACAGGGGGCGGTCTGGGATACCCAGTACTTC. This sequence encodes CASSRGQGAVWDTQYF.

DNA for the CDR3: TGTGCCAGCAGCCCACATCGGCACGGACACCTTCGCTTTTGGTGCTATGAAGCTTTCTTT. This gives the protein CASSPHRHGHLRFWCYEAFF. The chain carries TRBV11-2 and TRBJ1-1; D perhaps matches TRBD1 (5 bases). The CDR3 is made up of 20 amino acids. The ends were cut back, 5 bases at V and 7 bases at J, with 35 bases in the middle. The V gene's germline CDR1 is SGHAT and CDR2 FQNNGV. The full variable domain, in which reference TRBV11-2 and TRBJ1-1 provide the parts outside the CDR3, is EAGVAQSPRYKIIEKRQSVAFWCNPISGHATLYWYQQILGQGPKLLIQFQNNGVVDDSQLPKDRFSAERLKGVDSTLKIQPAKLEDSAVYLCASSPHRHGHLRFWCYEAFFGQGTRLTVV.

The chain combines TRBV14 with TRBJ2-1; TRBD2 might be the D (6 bases). This CDR3 spans 18 amino acids. The germline CDR1 and CDR2 sequences are SGHDN and FVKESK. V was pared by 5 bases and J by 5 bases, with 25 bases between. The CDR3 is CASSSAPGEAPCHNEQFF. CDR3 sequence (DNA): TGTGCCAGCAGCTCCGCACCCGGGGAGGCCCCCTGCCACAATGAGCAGTTCTTC.

At least ten counts were recorded for this clonotype. The chain uses TRBV6-1 and TRBJ2-7, with 8 positions matching TRBD2. Unmatched junction bases numbered 16, after V lost 6 bases and J lost 0 bases. The CDR3 covers 18 residues. Germline CDR1 and CDR2: MNHNS and SASEGT. CDR3 protein: CASRTEVTSGGSSYEQYF. CDR3 nucleotide sequence: TGTGCCAGCAGGACAGAAGTAACTAGCGGAGGGAGCTCCTACGAGCAGTACTTC.

Concerning this clonotype itself: This may come from a read error, since a much larger clone is one base off. This chain links TRBV14 with TRBJ1-2; D ambiguous. Germline CDR1 is SGHDN and CDR2 is FVKESK. The CDR3 covers 14 residues. V lost 8 bases and J lost 7, with 20 bases in between. CDR3 residues: CASRLLDRPLGYTF. Written as DNA, the CDR3 is TGTGCCAGCCGCCTACTAGACCGGCCCCTTGGCTACACCTTC.

V and J are TRBV29-1 and TRBJ2-5; D possibly corresponds to TRBD2 (5 bases). Germline lookup yields CDR1 SQVTM and CDR2 ANQGSEA. The CDR3 sequence is 17 residues long. V was pared by 2 bases and J by 5 bases, with 24 bases between. The chain's CDR3 is CSVERHGLGIKRETQYF. The CDR3, as DNA: TGCAGCGTTGAAAGACATGGACTCGGTATAAAGCGGGAGACCCAGTACTTC.

Concerning this clonotype itself: This may come from a read error, since a much larger clone is one base off. The V and J genes are TRBV10-3 and TRBJ2-5, with D possibly matching TRBD2 (6 bases). This CDR3 contains 16 residues. The germline V gene has CDR1 ENHRY and CDR2 SYGVKD. CDR3 DNA sequence: TGTACCATCAGTGAGTCGACTGCGGGAAGAGGAGAGACCCAGTACTTC. Translated, it gives CTISESTAGRGETQYF.

The chain joins TRBV2 to TRBJ2-5; 9 bases line up with TRBD1. The CDR3 contains 14 residues. The germline V gene has CDR1 SNHLY and CDR2 FYNNEI. V dropped 10 bases and J dropped 0; count of bases not matched to a gene: 6. The CDR3 loop reads CATGTGTYQETQYF. The CDR3 DNA is TGTGCCACCGGGACAGGGACGTACCAAGAGACCCAGTACTTC. Based on the CDR3 plus reference TRBV2 and TRBJ2-5, the full variable domain is EPEVTQTPSHQVTQMGQEVILRCVPISNHLYFYWYRQILGQKVEFLVSFYNNEISEKSEIFDDQFSVERPDGSNFTLKIRSTKLEDSAMYFCATGTGTYQETQYFGPGTRLLVL.

There are a few counts of this clonotype. V is TRBV7-8 and J is TRBJ2-5, with D possibly TRBD2 on 5 matching bases. This CDR3 comprises 17 residues. CDR1 is SGHVS, CDR2 FQNEAQ, per germline. Trimming took off 0 bases at V and 6 bases at J, with 20 bases between the two ends. Written as DNA, the CDR3 is TGTGCCAGCAGCTTAGCTAGGTCCGGACTCGGCTGGAAGACCCAGTACTTC. Encoded protein: CASSLARSGLGWKTQYF.

In its sample, this clonotype was seen many times. The V and J genes are TRBV12-3 or TRBV12-4 and TRBJ1-5, with a possible D match to TRBD1 (6 bases). The CDR3 contains 13 residues. Trimming removed 6 bases at V and 7 bases at J, with 13 bases between. The CDR3 DNA reads as TGTGCCAGCAGAACAGGGTCAGGACAGCCCCAGCATTTT. Translating it yields CASRTGSGQPQHF.

Comment on this clonotype: At one boundary the junction diverges from the germline segment, which might be a read error. V is TRBV11-2 and J is TRBJ2-7; D is ambiguous. The CDR3 contains 14 residues. Germline CDR1 SGHAT, CDR2 FQNNGV. CDR3: CASSLASQSYEQYF. In DNA, the CDR3 is TGTGCCAGCAGCTTGGCAAGCCAATCCTATGAGCAGTACTTC.